This T cell receptor (beta chain) was recorded in a study of chemoradiotherapy in HPV16-positive cancers (dated by TCRdb to 2022 to 2024). For context, the study as a whole: Candidate HPV-specific T-cell clones and common TCR motifs were defined through functional T-cell assays on cells from a couple of HPV16-positive patients. The study asked whether T-cell immunity against the HPV oncoproteins E6 and E7 changes during chemoradiotherapy and whether it affects survival. The candidate HPV-specific TCRs and motifs were then tracked in TCR repertoires from over 80 patients with HPV-related cancers.

Points the paper makes about the study in general: Expansion of candidate HPV-specific clones and E7-related TCR motifs was observed in the tumor microenvironment during treatment, whereas no such expansion was observed for non-HPV-specific T cells. The survival association was reported for HPV16-positive patients, and the functional definition of HPV-specific T cells was derived from only a couple of HPV16-positive patients. In HPV16-positive patients, expansion of HPV-responsive T cells during chemoradiotherapy was found to be associated with improved recurrence-free survival.

The CDR3 measures 15 amino acids from cysteine to phenylalanine. Of the read, only the CDR3 DNA is kept; its 45 bases are in frame from base 1. The germline V gene gives CDR1 as SGHTA and CDR2 as FQGNSA. Trimming costs V 6 bases and J 2 bases, and their ends lie 16 bases apart. Comments on this clone: It lacks a known antigen. No base-level quality is on record; no much larger clone is a single base apart.

The protocol used for the library was the immunoSEQ multiplex PCR assay. Imported from immuneACCESS, the table was reduced by TCRdb to in-frame sequences with V and J called. These copies leave out some clones; in studies compared against another copy, an unresolved V gene accounts for under half, and the cause of the remainder is not known. The sample table contains about 10,000 clones; only one count was recorded for roughly 70% of them. The ten biggest clones cover approximately 14% of the sample. Repertoires were sampled repeatedly over the course of chemoradiotherapy so that clonal expansion in the tumor microenvironment could be followed.

This clonotype was sampled from a human donor with HPV-associated anogenital cancer. This sample was obtained from a patient who underwent chemoradiotherapy. The rearrangement combines TRBV7-2 with TRBJ2-5; perhaps TRBD2 is the D gene, with 6 bases matching. The CDR3 has the sequence CASSLIPGTQETQYF. Here is the DNA: TGTGCCAGCAGTTTAATCCCAGGGACTCAAGAGACCCAGTACTTC.